This is a list of T cell receptor beta chains from one sample in a study of cytomegalovirus exposure and HLA in healthy donors. Libraries were prepared by immunoSEQ multiplex PCR; TCRdb keeps only in-frame clonotypes and omits some of them. The sample contains 150,000 to 170,000 clones, approximately 80% of which appear only once. The sequencing input was PBMCs. The origin of the receptors is a young man in good health and CMV-seropositive. Each CDR3 is given with its conserved first and last residue. A D gene is named only where the DNA matches it firmly. Clone size, where shown, is once, few, many, or a class for clones that have expanded.

V gene: TRBV5-4; D gene: TRBD1; clone size: .; J gene: TRBJ1-1; CDR3 protein: CASSADRGRNTEAFF; CDR3 DNA: TGTGCCAGCAGCGCCGACAGGGGTAGGAACACTGAAGCTTTCTTT
V gene: TRBV6-6; D gene: TRBD2; clone size: .; J gene: TRBJ2-1; CDR3 protein: CASSYSSGSINEQFF; CDR3 DNA: TGTGCCAGCAGTTACAGTAGCGGGAGTATCAATGAGCAGTTCTTC
V gene: TRBV18; D gene: .; clone size: .; J gene: TRBJ1-5; CDR3 protein: CASSPMQGRDQPQHF; CDR3 DNA: TGTGCCAGCTCACCAATGCAGGGTCGCGACCAGCCCCAGCATTTT
V gene: TRBV7-2; D gene: .; clone size: .; J gene: TRBJ1-1; CDR3 protein: CASTYSMNTEAFF; CDR3 DNA: TGTGCCAGCACCTACAGCATGAACACTGAAGCTTTCTTT
V gene: TRBV27; D gene: TRBD2; clone size: once; J gene: TRBJ2-2; CDR3 protein: CASSPWEGSDTGELFF; CDR3 DNA: TGTGCCAGCAGTCCCTGGGAGGGGTCGGACACCGGGGAGCTGTTTTTT
V gene: TRBV30; D gene: .; clone size: .; J gene: TRBJ2-7; CDR3 protein: CATDSQYEQYF; CDR3 DNA: TGTGCCACGGACAGCCAATACGAGCAGTACTTC
V gene: TRBV5-1; D gene: .; clone size: .; J gene: TRBJ2-7; CDR3 protein: CASSLGGKDNEQYF; CDR3 DNA: TGCGCCAGCAGCTTGGGCGGGAAAGACAACGAGCAGTACTTC
V gene: TRBV12-2; D gene: .; clone size: .; J gene: TRBJ1-4; CDR3 protein: CASRPRDRGIATNEKLFF; CDR3 DNA: TGTGCAAGTCGCCCTCGGGACAGGGGGATTGCAACTAATGAAAAACTGTTTTTT
V gene: TRBV27; D gene: .; clone size: .; J gene: TRBJ1-5; CDR3 protein: CASRSGVRNQPQHF; CDR3 DNA: TGTGCCAGCAGGTCGGGGGTCCGAAATCAGCCCCAGCATTTT
V gene: TRBV5-6; D gene: .; clone size: .; J gene: TRBJ1-2; CDR3 protein: CASSLSVVAGSFYGYTF; CDR3 DNA: TGTGCCAGCAGCCTAAGTGTGGTCGCAGGGTCCTTCTATGGCTACACCTTC
V gene: TRBV5-8; D gene: .; clone size: few; J gene: TRBJ1-5; CDR3 protein: CASSSKGYSNQPQHF; CDR3 DNA: TGTGCCAGCAGCTCTAAGGGGTATAGCAATCAGCCCCAGCATTTT
V gene: TRBV10-1; D gene: .; clone size: .; J gene: TRBJ2-3; CDR3 protein: CASSATAYTDTQYF; CDR3 DNA: TGCGCCAGCAGTGCGACAGCTTATACAGATACGCAGTATTTT
V gene: TRBV6-1; D gene: .; clone size: .; J gene: TRBJ1-1; CDR3 protein: CASSRQGNTEAFF; CDR3 DNA: TGTGCCAGCAGTCGGCAGGGGAACACTGAAGCTTTCTTT
V gene: TRBV27; D gene: TRBD2; clone size: .; J gene: TRBJ2-3; CDR3 protein: CASSTPLAGVLTDTQYF; CDR3 DNA: TGTGCCAGCAGTACACCACTAGCGGGAGTCCTCACAGATACGCAGTATTTT
V gene: TRBV11-2; D gene: TRBD1; clone size: .; J gene: TRBJ1-4; CDR3 protein: CASSLGTGEEKLFF; CDR3 DNA: TGTGCCAGCAGCTTGGGGACAGGGGAAGAAAAACTGTTTTTT
V gene: TRBV5-1; D gene: TRBD2; clone size: once; J gene: TRBJ2-1; CDR3 protein: CASSRGGPTNEQFF; CDR3 DNA: TGCGCCAGCAGCCGGGGGGGGCCCACCAATGAGCAGTTCTTC
V gene: TRBV27; D gene: TRBD1; clone size: .; J gene: TRBJ2-7; CDR3 protein: CASSPLQGSSYEQYF; CDR3 DNA: TGTGCCAGCAGTCCATTACAGGGGAGCTCCTACGAGCAGTACTTC
V gene: TRBV29-1; D gene: TRBD2; clone size: few; J gene: TRBJ2-7; CDR3 protein: CSARTSGRGEQYF; CDR3 DNA: TGCAGCGCCCGGACTAGCGGGAGAGGCGAGCAGTACTTC
V gene: TRBV18; D gene: TRBD1; clone size: .; J gene: TRBJ2-3; CDR3 protein: CASSRGTGATDTQYF; CDR3 DNA: TGTGCCAGCTCACGGGGGACAGGGGCCACAGATACGCAGTATTTT
V gene: TRBV5-1; D gene: TRBD2; clone size: .; J gene: TRBJ2-7; CDR3 protein: CASSLRENYEQYF; CDR3 DNA: TGCGCCAGCAGTTTGCGGGAGAATTACGAGCAGTACTTC
V gene: TRBV5-1; D gene: TRBD2; clone size: .; J gene: TRBJ2-1; CDR3 protein: CASSFSGRSSYNEQFF; CDR3 DNA: TGCGCCAGCAGCTTTAGCGGGAGGTCCTCCTACAATGAGCAGTTCTTC
V gene: TRBV7-3; D gene: .; clone size: .; J gene: TRBJ2-2; CDR3 protein: CASSFSGTNTGELFF; CDR3 DNA: TGTGCCAGCAGTTTTAGCGGAACGAACACCGGGGAGCTGTTTTTT
V gene: TRBV11-2; D gene: .; clone size: .; J gene: TRBJ2-1; CDR3 protein: CASSLVPGGGDRHNEQFF; CDR3 DNA: TGTGCCAGCAGCTTAGTTCCAGGAGGGGGGGATAGACACAATGAGCAGTTCTTC
V gene: TRBV9; D gene: .; clone size: once; J gene: TRBJ2-2; CDR3 protein: CASSPRGAEGGELFF; CDR3 DNA: TGTGCCAGCAGCCCCAGGGGGGCCGAGGGCGGGGAGCTGTTTTTT
V gene: TRBV29-1; D gene: TRBD2; clone size: .; J gene: TRBJ2-3; CDR3 protein: CSVEMLAGGSSYTQYF; CDR3 DNA: TGCAGCGTTGAGATGCTAGCGGGAGGAAGTTCTTATACGCAGTATTTT
V gene: TRBV5-1; D gene: TRBD1; clone size: .; J gene: TRBJ1-4; CDR3 protein: CASSLTGTGIATNEKLFF; CDR3 DNA: TGCGCCAGCAGCTTGACCGGGACAGGGATCGCAACTAATGAAAAACTGTTTTTT